Shown below are 27 T cell receptor beta chains from a single sample sequenced in a study of blood T cell repertoires in COVID-19. Only in-frame clones appear in the TCRdb table, and some are missing; sequencing was by immunoSEQ multiplex PCR. The table records about 230,000 clones, around 84% of them present only once. Sequencing was carried out using peripheral blood. These receptors were taken from a woman aged 35 to 49 who had recovered from COVID-19.

This rearrangement joins TRBV19 to TRBJ2-1; 8 bases are shared with TRBD1. CDR3 length: 14 residues. V gave up 7 bases and J gave up 2 bases; unmatched junction bases: 4. Germline CDR1 reads LNHDA; CDR2 reads SQIVND (reference sequence). The CDR3 loop reads CASIQGATYNEQFF. In DNA form, the CDR3 reads TGTGCCAGTATTCAGGGGGCCACCTACAATGAGCAGTTCTTC. Together with reference TRBV19 and TRBJ2-1, the CDR3 gives the full variable domain: DGGITQSPKYLFRKEGQNVTLSCEQNLNHDAMYWYRQDPGQGLRLIYYSQIVNDFQKGDIAEGYSVSREKKESFPLTVTSAQKNPTAFYLCASIQGATYNEQFFGPGTRLTVL.

CDR3 protein: CATSRPRDRLLMDTEAFF. DNA for the CDR3: TGTGCCACCAGCAGACCCCGGGACAGGCTACTCATGGACACTGAAGCTTTCTTT. V is TRBV15 and J is TRBJ1-1, with 8 nucleotides matching TRBD1. The V and J ends lost 2 bases and 3 bases, in that order; junction bases with no gene match: 14. The germline V gene has CDR1 LNHNV and CDR2 YYDKDF (reference sequence). The CDR3 contains 18 residues.

This chain uses TRBV7-3 with TRBJ2-1; D uncertain. Looked up from germline, CDR1 is SGHTA and CDR2 is FQGTGA. V was pared by 5 bases and J by 7 bases, with 12 bases between. This CDR3 is built from 13 residues. CDR3 in amino acids: CASSLGQNNEQFF. DNA of the CDR3: TGTGCCAGCAGCCTAGGTCAGAATAATGAGCAGTTCTTC.

This clone was counted a single time. The rearrangement uses TRBV7-9 and TRBJ2-2, with D unclear. The V end was cut by 5 bases, the J end by 2 bases, with 12 bases between. The germline V gene encodes CDR1 SEHNR and CDR2 FQNEAQ (reference sequence). This CDR3 is 15 amino acids long. The CDR3 region is CASSPPSTNTGELFF. In DNA, the CDR3 is TGTGCCAGCAGCCCCCCATCTACTAACACCGGGGAGCTGTTTTTT. The full variable domain, in which reference TRBV7-9 and TRBJ2-2 provide the parts outside the CDR3, is DTGVSQNPRHKITKRGQNVTFRCDPISEHNRLYWYRQTLGQGPEFLTYFQNEAQLEKSRLLSDRFSAERPKGSFSTLEIQRTEQGDSAMYLCASSPPSTNTGELFFGEGSRLTVL.

The chain employs TRBV6-4 and TRBJ2-3; D is perhaps TRBD1 (7 bases). This CDR3 spans 17 amino acids. Germline CDR1 MRHNA, CDR2 SNTAGT. The V end lost 8 bases, the J end lost 4 bases, and 25 bases lay between the germline ends. Written as DNA, the CDR3 is TGTGCCAGCCCCCGCGGGGACAGTGAGAGGTCACCAGATACGCAGTATTTT. Its translation: CASPRGDSERSPDTQYF.

The chain couples TRBV10-3 to TRBJ2-7; D may be TRBD2 (6 bases). Trimming cost V 2 bases and J 7 bases, with 15 bases left between them. Germline-derived CDR1 and CDR2 are ENHRY and SYGVKD. This CDR3 has 14 residues. The CDR3 bases are TGTGCCATCAGTGAGGGGCGGGGAAACTTAGAGCAGTACTTC. The encoded protein is CAISEGRGNLEQYF.

The rearrangement links TRBV29-1 to TRBJ1-1; a weak D match, TRBD1 (5 bases). Trimming stripped 5 bases from V and 8 bases from J, with 9 bases between. Germline lookup yields CDR1 SQVTM and CDR2 ANQGSEA. The CDR3 contains 10 residues. The chain's CDR3 is CSVREGEAFF. Written as DNA, the CDR3 is TGCAGCGTTCGGGAGGGGGAAGCTTTCTTT.

The chain carries TRBV19 and TRBJ2-7; 8 positions match TRBD2. V lost 5 bases to trimming and J lost 6 bases; unmatched junction nucleotides: 6. CDR1 and CDR2 from the germline V gene are LNHDA and SQIVND (reference sequence). This CDR3 contains 13 residues. CDR3 DNA: TGTGCCAGTAGTGCGTCGGGGGGGAGCGAGCAGTACTTC. Amino acid sequence: CASSASGGSEQYF.

J is TRBJ1-6 and V is TRBV2; no definite D call. V was cut by 2 bases and J by 0 bases, with 14 bases left in between. This CDR3 is 18 amino acids long. Germline V gives CDR1 SNHLY, CDR2 FYNNEI. Here the CDR3 reads CASSEFLGTRSYNSPLHF. The DNA of the CDR3 is TGTGCCAGCAGTGAATTTCTCGGTACCCGCTCCTATAATTCACCCCTCCACTTT.

This clone was observed once. The V gene is TRBV28, the J gene TRBJ1-3; D is unclear. CDR3 length: 14 amino acids. Germline-derived CDR1 and CDR2 are MDHEN and SYDVKM. V was trimmed by 10 bases and J by 2 bases, leaving 15 bases between them. The chain's CDR3 is CATSRGFAGNTIYF. The CDR3 DNA reads TGTGCCACCAGCCGGGGATTTGCTGGAAACACCATATATTTT.

The genes are TRBV7-6 and TRBJ2-3; 7 positions agree with TRBD2. Losses at the gene ends were 5 bases for V and 2 bases for J; bases not matched to a gene: 10. The CDR3 has 16 residues. Germline assignment: CDR1 SGHVS and CDR2 FNYEAQ. The CDR3 spells CASSPVASGFTDTQYF. The CDR3 DNA is TGTGCCAGCAGCCCGGTGGCTAGCGGATTCACAGATACGCAGTATTTT.

The gene calls are TRBV11-1 and TRBJ2-7; perhaps TRBD2 as D (5 bases). The germline gives CDR1 SGHAT, CDR2 FQDESV (reference sequence). V was shortened by 1 base and J by 7 bases, with 8 bases between the two germline ends. The CDR3 runs 12 residues. Written as DNA, the CDR3 is TGTGCCAGCAGCTTAGTAGCGAGAGAGCAGTACTTC. Its translation: CASSLVAREQYF.

The V and J genes are TRBV5-1 and TRBJ2-2; TRBD1 is a possible D gene (6 bases). V lost 4 bases and J 1 base, leaving 14 bases between the germline ends. CDR3 size: 16 residues. CDR1 is SGHRS and CDR2 is YFSETQ in the germline V gene. The CDR3 nucleotides are TGCGCCAGCAGCCAAAACCCGGGACAGAACACCGGGGAGCTGTTTTTT. Encoded protein: CASSQNPGQNTGELFF.

A few counts support this clone. V is TRBV19 and J is TRBJ1-2, with TRBD1 as a possible D gene (5 bases). Trimming took 9 bases from V and 5 from J, leaving 19 bases between them. The CDR3 has 14 residues. Germline CDR1 is LNHDA and CDR2 is SQIVND (reference sequence). The CDR3 DNA sequence: TGTGCCAGCCGAAGGGCGGACACCCAATATGGCTACACCTTC. Translated, it gives CASRRADTQYGYTF.

This clone was picked up one time. J is TRBJ2-7 and V is TRBV19; 11 bases align to TRBD2. The CDR3 consists of 15 residues. Germline V CDR1 and CDR2: LNHDA, SQIVND (reference sequence). Germline trimming cut 5 bases from V and 7 bases from J; bases unmatched to any gene: 10. This CDR3 is CASSGIAGGPGEQYF. The CDR3, as DNA: TGTGCCAGTAGTGGCATAGCGGGGGGGCCGGGGGAGCAGTACTTC.

This rearrangement joins TRBV6-6 to TRBJ2-5, with 7 bases aligning to TRBD1. J was trimmed by 2 bases and V by 5 bases; bases with no gene match: 11. Germline CDR1 reads MNHNY; CDR2 reads SVGAGI (reference sequence). The CDR3 spans 16 residues. CDR3 in amino acids: CASSTVRGTRQETQYF. The CDR3 DNA reads TGTGCCAGCAGTACAGTCAGGGGGACCCGTCAAGAGACCCAGTACTTC.

V gene TRBV24-1 combines with J gene TRBJ2-5; the match to TRBD2 covers 13 bases. Trimming cost V 0 bases and J 0 bases; bases outside gene matches: 9. This CDR3 comprises 20 residues. Germline CDR1 and CDR2: KGHDR and SFDVKD. The CDR3 region is CATSDLWTSGSQYYQETQYF. The CDR3 DNA follows: TGTGCCACCAGTGATTTGTGGACTAGCGGGAGCCAATATTACCAAGAGACCCAGTACTTC.

The chain combines TRBV9 with TRBJ1-1; maybe TRBD1 (6 bases). The CDR3 is made up of 14 amino acids. The V and J ends lost 0 bases and 11 bases respectively, with 17 bases between them. Per the germline V gene, CDR1 is SGDLS and CDR2 is YYNGEE. This CDR3 reads CASSVVPGEGEAFF. The DNA for the CDR3 is TGTGCCAGCAGCGTAGTTCCAGGGGAGGGCGAGGCTTTCTTT.

J is TRBJ2-7 and V is TRBV12-3 or TRBV12-4, with D unresolved. V was pared by 6 bases and J by 4 bases, with 13 bases between. CDR3 length: 13 residues. CDR3 in amino acids: CASSRFGDYEQYF. Here the CDR3 DNA reads TGTGCCAGCAGCCGCTTCGGTGATTACGAGCAGTACTTC.

The table lists this clone with a few counts. The rearrangement uses TRBV27 and TRBJ2-7; D unclear. Germline V gives CDR1 MNHEY, CDR2 SMNVEV (reference sequence). The CDR3 is made up of 14 amino acids. Trimming left V 4 bases short and J 0 bases short, with 10 bases between. The CDR3 nucleotides are TGTGCCAGCAGTTCCCGTTCACTCTCCTACGAGCAGTACTTC. This encodes CASSSRSLSYEQYF.

V gene TRBV2 combines with J gene TRBJ1-2; perhaps TRBD1 as D (6 bases). This CDR3 comprises 14 residues. Deletions cut 4 bases from V and 4 bases from J, with 13 bases between. Germline V gene sequence: CDR1 SNHLY, CDR2 FYNNEI. The CDR3: CASSGQVPSYGYTF. CDR3 DNA: TGTGCCAGCAGTGGACAGGTTCCCTCCTATGGCTACACCTTC.

This CDR3 reads CASSQTGIGEQYF. The CDR3 bases are TGTGCCAGCAGCCAAACAGGGATAGGGGAGCAGTACTTC. The chain employs TRBV7-3 and TRBJ2-7, with D possibly being TRBD1 (6 bases). This CDR3 comprises 13 residues. The germline V gene has CDR1 SGHTA and CDR2 FQGTGA. V lost 5 bases and J 7 bases, leaving 15 bases between the germline ends. Variable domain in full (rest from reference TRBV7-3 and TRBJ2-7): GAGVSQTPSNKVTEKGKYVELRCDPISGHTALYWYRQSLGQGPEFLIYFQGTGAADDSGLPNDRFFAVRPEGSVSTLKIQRTERGDSAVYLCASSQTGIGEQYFGPGTRLTVT.

V gene TRBV19 combines with J gene TRBJ2-4; D is ambiguous. The CDR3 contains 14 residues. CDR1 and CDR2 (germline): LNHDA, SQIVND (reference sequence). Trimming removed 1 base at V and 0 bases at J, with 4 bases between. As DNA, the CDR3 is TGTGCCAGTAGTATAGGTCTAGCCAAAAACATTCAGTACTTC. This codes for CASSIGLAKNIQYF.

The chain joins TRBV7-9 to TRBJ1-5; 9 bases match TRBD1. This CDR3 has 14 residues. V was pared by 5 bases and J by 7 bases, with 6 bases of the junction left unmatched. Looked up from germline, CDR1 is SEHNR and CDR2 is FQNEAQ (reference sequence). The chain's CDR3 is CASSVTGGGQPQHF. CDR3 coding DNA: TGTGCCAGCAGCGTAACAGGGGGCGGGCAGCCCCAGCATTTT. The full variable domain, completed using reference TRBV7-9 and TRBJ1-5, is DTGVSQNPRHKITKRGQNVTFRCDPISEHNRLYWYRQTLGQGPEFLTYFQNEAQLEKSRLLSDRFSAERPKGSFSTLEIQRTEQGDSAMYLCASSVTGGGQPQHFGDGTRLSIL.

This clone was found a few times. The genes are TRBV4-3 and TRBJ1-3; D is possibly TRBD1 (6 bases). The CDR3 is 15 residues long. Germline CDR1 is LGHNA and CDR2 is YSLEER. V lost 3 bases and J 4 bases, leaving 13 bases between the germline ends. The CDR3 protein is CASSQTQGSGNTIYF. Written as DNA, the CDR3 is TGCGCCAGCAGCCAGACGCAGGGGTCGGGAAACACCATATATTTT.

V gene TRBV4-2 combines with J gene TRBJ2-7; D unclear. Germline CDR1 and CDR2: LGHNA and YNFKEQ. V lost 0 bases, J lost 5 bases, and 8 bases lay in between. The CDR3 runs to 13 residues. CDR3 region: CASSQDPSDEQYF. The DNA of the CDR3 is TGTGCCAGCAGCCAAGACCCATCGGACGAGCAGTACTTC.

In its sample, this clone was seen many times. CDR3 in amino acids: CASSVGPDPGLYGYTF. The CDR3 region has the DNA TGTGCCAGCAGCGTAGGGCCCGATCCAGGCCTCTATGGCTACACCTTC. The chain has TRBV9 and TRBJ1-2, with no clear D. Trimming cost V 0 bases and J 4 bases, with 16 bases left between them. Germline loops: CDR1 SGDLS, CDR2 YYNGEE. This CDR3 spans 16 amino acids. Combining the CDR3 with reference TRBV9 and TRBJ1-2 gives the whole variable domain DSGVTQTPKHLITATGQRVTLRCSPRSGDLSVYWYQQSLDQGLQFLIQYYNGEERAKGNILERFSAQQFPDLHSELNLSSLELGDSALYFCASSVGPDPGLYGYTFGSGTRLTVV.